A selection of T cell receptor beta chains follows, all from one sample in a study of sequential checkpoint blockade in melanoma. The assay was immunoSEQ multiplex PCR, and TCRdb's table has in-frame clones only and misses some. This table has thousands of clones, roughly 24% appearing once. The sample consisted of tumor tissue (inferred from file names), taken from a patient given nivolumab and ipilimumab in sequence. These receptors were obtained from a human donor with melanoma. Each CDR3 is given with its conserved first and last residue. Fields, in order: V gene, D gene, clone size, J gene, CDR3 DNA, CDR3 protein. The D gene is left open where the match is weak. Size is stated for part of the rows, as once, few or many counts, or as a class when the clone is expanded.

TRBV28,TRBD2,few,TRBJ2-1,TGTGCCACCTCGAAAGCGGGGGGGCCCAGGTACAATGAGCAGTTCTTC,CATSKAGGPRYNEQFF
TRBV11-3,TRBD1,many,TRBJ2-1,TGTGCCAGCAGCCCCGGCGGGACAGGGGGAAATGAGCAGTTCTTC,CASSPGGTGGNEQFF
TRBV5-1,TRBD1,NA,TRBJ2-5,TGCGCCAGCAGCTTGGGGGGGACAGGGGACGAGGAGACCCAGTACTTC,CASSLGGTGDEETQYF
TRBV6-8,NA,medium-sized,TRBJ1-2,TGTGCCAGCAGTGGAGCAGGATCCTATGGCTACACCTTC,CASSGAGSYGYTF
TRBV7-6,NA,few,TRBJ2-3,TGTGCCAGCAGCCAACCCGGGACTCTGGGAGATACGCAGTATTTT,CASSQPGTLGDTQYF
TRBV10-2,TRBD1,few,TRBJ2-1,TGCGCCAGCAGTGGCGGGACAGGGAAGTACAATGAGCAGTTCTTC,CASSGGTGKYNEQFF
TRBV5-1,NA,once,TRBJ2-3,TGCGCCAGCAGCTGGGGTGGGGGACTAGATACGCAGTATTTT,CASSWGGGLDTQYF
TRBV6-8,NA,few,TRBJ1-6,TGTGCCAGCAGTACAGGGAATAATTCACCCCTCCACTTT,CASSTGNNSPLHF
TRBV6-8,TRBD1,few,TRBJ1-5,TGTGCCATCAGTTCAGCACTTCAGGGGGATGGTCAGCCCCAGCATTTT,CAISSALQGDGQPQHF
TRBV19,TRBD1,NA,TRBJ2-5,TGTGCCAGTAGTATCTCGCACACGACAGGGAAAGAGACCCAGTACTTC,CASSISHTTGKETQYF
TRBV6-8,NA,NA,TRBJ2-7,TGTGCCATCAGTACCCAGGGGAACGTCTACGAGCAGTACTTC,CAISTQGNVYEQYF
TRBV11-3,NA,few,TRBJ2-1,TGTGCCAGCAGCACCCCGGGTCAGCGCTACAATGAGCAGTTCTTC,CASSTPGQRYNEQFF
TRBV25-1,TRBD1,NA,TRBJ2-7,TGTGCCAGCATGGGGACAGCATTCTACGAGCAGTACTTC,CASMGTAFYEQYF
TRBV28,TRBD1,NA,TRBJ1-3,TGTGCCAGCAGTTTATCGGGACAGGGGACTGGAAACACCATATATTTT,CASSLSGQGTGNTIYF
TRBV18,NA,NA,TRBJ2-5,TGTGCCAGCTCACCCCGACAGGAATTGGAGACCCAGTACTTC,CASSPRQELETQYF
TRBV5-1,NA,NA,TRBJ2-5,TGCGCCAGCAGCTTGGACCTTGGCGGACTATCCGAAGAGACCCAGTACTTC,CASSLDLGGLSEETQYF
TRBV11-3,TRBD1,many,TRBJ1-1,TGTGCCAGCAGCTTGCAGGGGGCGGGGAACACTGAAGCTTTCTTT,CASSLQGAGNTEAFF
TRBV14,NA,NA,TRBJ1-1,TGTGCCAGCAGACAACAGGAGAACACTGAAGCTTTCTTT,CASRQQENTEAFF
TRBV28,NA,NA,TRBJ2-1,TGTGCCAGCAGTTTACAGGGTGGTGAGCAGTTCTTC,CASSLQGGEQFF
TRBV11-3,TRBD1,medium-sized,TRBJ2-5,TGTGCCAGCAGCGCCTTCGGGACAGGGATACAAGAGACCCAGTACTTC,CASSAFGTGIQETQYF
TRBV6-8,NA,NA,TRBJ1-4,TGTGCCAGCAGCCGACAGGATTTGGGAAAACTGTTTTTT,CASSRQDLGKLFF
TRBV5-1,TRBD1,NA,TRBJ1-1,TGCGCCAGCAGCCAGGGACAGGGGGGGAACACTGAAGCTTTCTTT,CASSQGQGGNTEAFF
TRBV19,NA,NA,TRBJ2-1,TGTGCCAGTAGTATTATAGAACTTAGCAAGGAGCAGTTCTTC,CASSIIELSKEQFF
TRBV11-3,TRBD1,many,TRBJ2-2,TGTGCCAGCAGCTTACCGACAGGGGCGACCGGGGAGCTGTTTTTT,CASSLPTGATGELFF
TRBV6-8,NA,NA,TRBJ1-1,TGTGCCAGCAGTTACACAGGATATAACACTGAAGCTTTCTTT,CASSYTGYNTEAFF
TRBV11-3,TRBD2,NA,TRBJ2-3,TGTGCCAGCAGCTCCCAGGGGACTAGCGGGGGAACAGATACGCAGTATTTT,CASSSQGTSGGTDTQYF
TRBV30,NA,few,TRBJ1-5,TGTGCCTGGAGCGACAGCGAGGGCTCGCCCCAGCATTTT,CAWSDSEGSPQHF
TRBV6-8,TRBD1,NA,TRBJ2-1,TGTGCCAGCTCGCTGGACAGGGGAAACTACAATGAGCAGTTCTTC,CASSLDRGNYNEQFF
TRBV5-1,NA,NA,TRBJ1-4,TGCGCCAGCAGCGCGGGTGTGGCTAATGAAAAACTGTTTTTT,CASSAGVANEKLFF